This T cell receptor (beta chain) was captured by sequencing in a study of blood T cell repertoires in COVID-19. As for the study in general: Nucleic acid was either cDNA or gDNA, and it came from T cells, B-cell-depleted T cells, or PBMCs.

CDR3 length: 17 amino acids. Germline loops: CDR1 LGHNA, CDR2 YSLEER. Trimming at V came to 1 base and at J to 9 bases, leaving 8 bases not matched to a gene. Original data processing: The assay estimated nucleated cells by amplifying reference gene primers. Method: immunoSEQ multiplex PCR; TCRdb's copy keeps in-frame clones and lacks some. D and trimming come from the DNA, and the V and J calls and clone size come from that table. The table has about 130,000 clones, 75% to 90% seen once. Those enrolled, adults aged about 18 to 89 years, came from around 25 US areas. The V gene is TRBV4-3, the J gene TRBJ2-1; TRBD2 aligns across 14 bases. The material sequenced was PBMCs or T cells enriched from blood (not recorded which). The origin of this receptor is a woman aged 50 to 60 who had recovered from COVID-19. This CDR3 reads CASSQGRLAGGPVEQFF. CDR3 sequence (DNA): TGCGCCAGCAGCCAAGGTAGACTAGCGGGGGGGCCTGTTGAGCAGTTCTTC.